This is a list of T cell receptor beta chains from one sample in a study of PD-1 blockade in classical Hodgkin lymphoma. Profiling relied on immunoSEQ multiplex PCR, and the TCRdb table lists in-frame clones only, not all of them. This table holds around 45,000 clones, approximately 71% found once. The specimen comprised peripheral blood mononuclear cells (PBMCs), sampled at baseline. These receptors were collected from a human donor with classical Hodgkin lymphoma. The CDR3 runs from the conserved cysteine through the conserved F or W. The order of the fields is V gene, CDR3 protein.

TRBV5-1	CASSLAGPQANVLTF
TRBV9	CASSVGGLAGETQYF
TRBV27	CASSFFQGSNQPQHF
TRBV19	CASRPTESSGNTIYF
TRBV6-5	CASSYRGKRPDGYTF
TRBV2	CASRGYEQYF
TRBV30	CAWSRLAGDRETQYF
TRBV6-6	CASTPVLAGDIQYF
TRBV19	CASSTNDRSGYTF
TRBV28	CASSFSLEGVSLTYEQYF
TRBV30	CAWSRQHSNQPQHF
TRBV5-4	CASSLEEGAWNTEAFF
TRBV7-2	CASSLGTYGYTF
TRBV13	CASSFSAGPVEAFF